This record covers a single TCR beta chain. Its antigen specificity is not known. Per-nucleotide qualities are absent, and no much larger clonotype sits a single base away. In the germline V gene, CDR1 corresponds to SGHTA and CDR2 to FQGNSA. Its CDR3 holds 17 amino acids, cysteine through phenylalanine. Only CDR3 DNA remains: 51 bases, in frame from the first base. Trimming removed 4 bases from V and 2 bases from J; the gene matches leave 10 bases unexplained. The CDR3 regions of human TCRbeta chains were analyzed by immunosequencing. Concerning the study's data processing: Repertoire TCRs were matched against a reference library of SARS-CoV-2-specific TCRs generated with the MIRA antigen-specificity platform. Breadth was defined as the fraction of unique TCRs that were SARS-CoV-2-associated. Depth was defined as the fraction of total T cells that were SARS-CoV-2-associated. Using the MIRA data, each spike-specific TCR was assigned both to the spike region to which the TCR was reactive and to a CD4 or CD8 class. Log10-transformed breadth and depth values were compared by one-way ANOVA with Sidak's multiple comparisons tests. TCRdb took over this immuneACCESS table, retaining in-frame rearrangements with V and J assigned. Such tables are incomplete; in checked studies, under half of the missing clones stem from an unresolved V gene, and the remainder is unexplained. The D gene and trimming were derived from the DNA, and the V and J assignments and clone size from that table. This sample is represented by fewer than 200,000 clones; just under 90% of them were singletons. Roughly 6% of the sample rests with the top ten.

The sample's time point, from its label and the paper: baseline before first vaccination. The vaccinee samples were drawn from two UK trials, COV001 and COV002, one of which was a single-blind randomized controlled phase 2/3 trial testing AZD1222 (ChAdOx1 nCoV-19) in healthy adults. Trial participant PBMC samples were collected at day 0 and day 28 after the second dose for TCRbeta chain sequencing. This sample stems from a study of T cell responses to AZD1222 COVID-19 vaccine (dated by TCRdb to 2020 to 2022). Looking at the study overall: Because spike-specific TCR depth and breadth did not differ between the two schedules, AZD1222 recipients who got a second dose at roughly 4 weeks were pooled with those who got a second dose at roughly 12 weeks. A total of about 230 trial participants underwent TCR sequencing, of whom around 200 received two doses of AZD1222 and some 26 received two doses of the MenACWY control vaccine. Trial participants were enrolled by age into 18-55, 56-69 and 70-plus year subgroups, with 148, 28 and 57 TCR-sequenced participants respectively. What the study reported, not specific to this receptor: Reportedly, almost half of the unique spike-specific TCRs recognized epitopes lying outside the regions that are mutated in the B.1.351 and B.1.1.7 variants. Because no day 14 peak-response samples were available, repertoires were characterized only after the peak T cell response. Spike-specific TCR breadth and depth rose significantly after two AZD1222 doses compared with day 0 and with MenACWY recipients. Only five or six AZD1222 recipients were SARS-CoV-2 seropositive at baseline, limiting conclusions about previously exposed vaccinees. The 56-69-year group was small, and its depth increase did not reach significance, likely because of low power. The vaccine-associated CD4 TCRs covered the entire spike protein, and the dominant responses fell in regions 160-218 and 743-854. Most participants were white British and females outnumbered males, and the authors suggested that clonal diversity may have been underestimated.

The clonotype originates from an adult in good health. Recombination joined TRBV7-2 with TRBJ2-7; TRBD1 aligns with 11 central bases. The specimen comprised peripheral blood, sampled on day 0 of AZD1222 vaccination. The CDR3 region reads CASSWKSPGQGAYEQYF. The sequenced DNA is TGTGCCAGCAGCTGGAAGTCGCCGGGACAGGGGGCCTACGAGCAGTACTTC. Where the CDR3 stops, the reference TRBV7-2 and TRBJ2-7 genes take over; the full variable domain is GAGVSQSPSNKVTEKGKDVELRCDPISGHTALYWYRQSLGQGLEFLIYFQGNSAPDKSGLPSDRFSAERTGGSVSTLTIQRTQQEDSAVYLCASSWKSPGQGAYEQYFGPGTRLTVT.